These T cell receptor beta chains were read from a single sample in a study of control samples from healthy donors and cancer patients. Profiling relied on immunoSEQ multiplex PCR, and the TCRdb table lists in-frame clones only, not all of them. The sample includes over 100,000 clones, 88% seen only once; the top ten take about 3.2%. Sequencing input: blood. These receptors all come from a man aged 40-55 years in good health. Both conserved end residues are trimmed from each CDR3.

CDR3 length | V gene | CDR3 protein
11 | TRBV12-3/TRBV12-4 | ASRLDGTGELF
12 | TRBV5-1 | ASSLTDYNSPLH
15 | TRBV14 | ASSQGILAGGRNEQF
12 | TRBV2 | ASSPPATNEKLF
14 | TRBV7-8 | ASSAGQGANAYEQY
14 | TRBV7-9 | ASSRTSGGATDTQY
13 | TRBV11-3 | ASSLGASETAEAF
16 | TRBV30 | AWRIGRVVPSGANVLT
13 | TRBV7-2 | ASSLDASGVYEQY
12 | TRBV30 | ACCEPNQGAEQF
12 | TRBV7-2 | ASSYRQSGTEAF
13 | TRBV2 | ASSESTGLAETQY
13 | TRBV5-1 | ASSLANSGNEKLF
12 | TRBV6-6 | ASSYSRQTYEQY
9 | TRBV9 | ASSVEVEQF
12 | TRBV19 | ASSIVGNTDTQY
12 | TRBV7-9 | ASSRGGGQYGYT
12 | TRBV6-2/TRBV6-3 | ASSPLQGNYGYT
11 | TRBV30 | AWSRGTNYEQY
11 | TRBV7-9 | ASSQGLEDTQY
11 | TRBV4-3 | ASSPGGAYGYT
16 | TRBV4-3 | ASSQEVSGSTYNSPLH
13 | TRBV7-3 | ASSTRLAHTGELF
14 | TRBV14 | ASSPGLAGASYEQY
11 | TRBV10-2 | ASSRGTGVGYT
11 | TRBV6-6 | ASSYSGRNEQF
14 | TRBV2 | ASSDLGRGFGNTIY
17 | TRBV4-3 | ASSQDLFVRGAGANVLT
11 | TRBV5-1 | ASSSDAYYGYT
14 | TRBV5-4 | ASSPEPRISTDTQY
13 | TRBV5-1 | ASSWGTATNEKLF
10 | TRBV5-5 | ASSLTLNTIY
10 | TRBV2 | ASSGGTQPQH
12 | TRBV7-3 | ASSPTSGSYIQY
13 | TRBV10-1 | ASLFSQRSSYEQY
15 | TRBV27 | ASSLGLPASYNSPLH
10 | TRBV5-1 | ASSSSNTEAF
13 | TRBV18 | ASSPQTAGRNTIY
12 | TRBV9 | ASSVGTGATEAF
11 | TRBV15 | ATSRDGPGELF
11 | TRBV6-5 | ASRSGGNYGYT
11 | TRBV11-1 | ASSLFRGSEQF
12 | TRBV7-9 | ASSPPTGNYGYT
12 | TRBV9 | ASSSMGANTEAF
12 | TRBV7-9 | ASSLTRANSPLH